The entry below describes one T cell receptor (beta chain). CDR3 length: 14 residues. J gave up 5 bases and V 7 bases, and 3 bases lay outside the gene matches. Germline values: CDR1 LNHDA, CDR2 SQIVND (reference sequence). Assay: immunoSEQ multiplex PCR; the TCRdb copy retains only in-frame clones and omits some. The sample carries about 2,100,000 clones, more than 85% recorded once. Selected positively for CCR7 and CD45RO-negative, naive CD8 cells excluded terminally differentiated effector memory CD45RA+ cells. This sample was included in a study of shared clonotypes between healthy human individuals.

The V call is TRBV19, the J call TRBJ2-2, with 11 nucleotides matching TRBD1. The sample consisted of naive CD8+ T cells from PBMCs. This clonotype originated in a man aged 18 to 29 in good health. Some clones in this sample may be carry-over from other donors' samples. DNA for the CDR3: TGTGCCAGTATAGGGGACAGGGGGACCGGGGAGCTGTTTTTT. This encodes CASIGDRGTGELFF.